The entry below describes one T cell receptor (beta chain). Profiled with immunoSEQ multiplex PCR; TCRdb holds only in-frame clones, not every one. Here the sample spans roughly 18,000 clones, 75% to 85% being singletons. The data stem from a study of OX40 agonist ivuxolimab in advanced cancers. Germline lookup yields CDR1 MNHEY and CDR2 SMNVEV (reference sequence). Trimming took 7 bases from V and 6 from J, leaving 7 bases between them. This CDR3 has 11 residues. The input for sequencing was CD4+ or CD8+ T cells sorted from blood, taken in a trial of the OX40 agonist ivuxolimab. This chain uses TRBV27 with TRBJ2-1; D call uncertain. The clonotype was recovered from an adult with an advanced solid tumor such as melanoma, head and neck, liver or kidney cancer. The CDR3 reads CASKKSNEQFF. As DNA, the CDR3 is TGTGCCAGCAAAAAGTCCAATGAGCAGTTCTTC.